This TCR beta chain emerged from a study of graft-versus-host responses after intestinal transplantation. About the research overall: Recipients across the board were started on anti-thymocyte globulin induction, then kept on tacrolimus and steroids for 2 to 4 years.

Germline trimming cut 4 bases from V and 10 bases from J; bases unmatched to any gene: 5. This CDR3 comprises 14 residues. Germline CDR1 SGHTA, CDR2 FQGNSA. There were 200,000 CFSE-labeled responder cells plated together with 200,000 irradiated, violet-dye-labeled stimulator cells. Sorting was performed after the reaction on proliferating CFSE-low CD3+CD4+ and CD3+CD8+ responders. Only in-frame clones appear in the TCRdb table, and some are missing; sequencing was by immunoSEQ multiplex PCR. This table has roughly 20,000 clones, around 56% appearing once. The sequence derives from a human patient who received an intestinal transplant. The chain employs TRBV7-2 and TRBJ1-4; 11 nucleotides agree with TRBD1. The material was alloreactive CD4+ T cells from a mixed lymphocyte reaction culture, obtained before intestinal transplant. Sample subset: CFSE-low proliferating T cells sorted from roughly six-day pre-transplant mixed lymphocyte reaction (GvH or HvG direction). In DNA, the CDR3 is TGTGCCAGCAGCTCAACCGGGACAGGGGGAAAACTGTTTTTT. Protein: CASSSTGTGGKLFF.